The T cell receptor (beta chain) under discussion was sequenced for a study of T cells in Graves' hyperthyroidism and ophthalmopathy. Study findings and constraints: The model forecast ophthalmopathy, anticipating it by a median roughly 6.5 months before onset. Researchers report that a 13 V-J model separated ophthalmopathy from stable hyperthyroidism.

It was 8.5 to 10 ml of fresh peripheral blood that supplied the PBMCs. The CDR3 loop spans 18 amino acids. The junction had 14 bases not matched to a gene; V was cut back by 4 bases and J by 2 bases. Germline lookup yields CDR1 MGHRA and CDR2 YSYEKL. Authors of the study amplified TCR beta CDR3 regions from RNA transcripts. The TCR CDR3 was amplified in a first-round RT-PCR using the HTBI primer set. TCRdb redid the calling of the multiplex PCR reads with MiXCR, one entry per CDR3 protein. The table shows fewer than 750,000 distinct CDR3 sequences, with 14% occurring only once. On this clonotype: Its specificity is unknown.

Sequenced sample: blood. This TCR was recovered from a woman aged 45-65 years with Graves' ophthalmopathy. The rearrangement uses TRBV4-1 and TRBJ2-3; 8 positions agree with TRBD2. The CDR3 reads CASSLQGAGAGATDTQYF. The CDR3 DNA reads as TGCGCCAGCAGCCTCCAAGGTGCGGGAGCGGGAGCCACAGATACGCAGTATTTT.